Listed below are T cell receptor beta chains from one sample, sequenced in a study of beta chain features in type 1 diabetes. Repertoires were generated with immunoSEQ multiplex PCR, while TCRdb's copy carries only in-frame clones and drops some. The table has about 660,000 clones, around an eighth seen once. The sequenced sample consisted of naive CD4+ T cells from blood. Receptor source: a man aged 18 to 29 with type 1 diabetes. CDR3s include the opening cysteine and the closing phenylalanine or tryptophan. The D gene is left open where the match is weak. Clone size is shown for a subset of rows, as once, few, many or a class of expanded clone.

TRBV7-2	few	-	TRBJ1-5	TGTGCCAGCAGCTACCACTGGGGTAATCAGCCCCAGCATTTT	CASSYHWGNQPQHF
TRBV7-9	few	TRBD2	TRBJ2-1	TGTGCCAGCAGCTTCGTAGCGGGATTAACCTACAATGAGCAGTTCTTC	CASSFVAGLTYNEQFF
TRBV5-6	-	TRBD2	TRBJ2-5	TGTGCCAGCAGCTTAGCGGGGGTCGAGACCCAGTACTTC	CASSLAGVETQYF
TRBV5-4	-	TRBD1	TRBJ2-7	TGTGCCAGCAGCTTTCGGGACAGGGGATCCTACGAGCAGTACTTC	CASSFRDRGSYEQYF
TRBV29-1	few	TRBD1	TRBJ2-1	TGCAGCGTCCAGGACAGGGTAAACAATGAGCAGTTCTTC	CSVQDRVNNEQFF
TRBV5-6	few	TRBD1	TRBJ1-1	TGTGCCAGCAGCTTGCCGGGACAGGGGGAGGACACTGAAGCTTTCTTT	CASSLPGQGEDTEAFF
TRBV30	few	-	TRBJ1-3	TGTGCCTGGAGTCCGGGCCTCCTCACACACACCATATATTTT	CAWSPGLLTHTIYF
TRBV6-9	-	-	TRBJ2-1	TGTGCCAGCACAGGCAGGTTCGGGGTGGGATCCACCAGGGTTGATGAGCAGTTCTTC	CASTGRFGVGSTRVDEQFF
TRBV29-1	few	TRBD1	TRBJ1-1	TGCAGCGTCGTACAGAGGTCAGGGACAGACTCGAACACTGAAGCTTTCTTT	CSVVQRSGTDSNTEAFF
TRBV7-2	once	TRBD1	TRBJ1-5	TGTGCCAGCAGCTTGGGACAGGGGACGGGTCAGCCCCAGCATTTT	CASSLGQGTGQPQHF
TRBV7-9	-	TRBD1	TRBJ1-5	TGTGCCAGCAGCCCTGGGACAGGGGCGAGTCAGCCCCAGCATTTT	CASSPGTGASQPQHF
TRBV6-5	few	-	TRBJ2-3	TGTGCCAGCGCTCGAGACCGCACAGATACGCAGTATTTT	CASARDRTDTQYF
TRBV27	-	-	TRBJ2-3	TGTGCCAGCAGTTTATCAGAGGGGGCAGATACGCAGTATTTT	CASSLSEGADTQYF
TRBV7-9	few	-	TRBJ2-1	TGTGCCAGCAGCTTAGGGGATATCTCCTACAATGAGCAGTTCTTC	CASSLGDISYNEQFF
TRBV11-2	-	-	TRBJ2-2	TGTGCCAGCAGCTTTACCACGAACACCGGGGAGCTGTTTTTT	CASSFTTNTGELFF
TRBV7-2	once	-	TRBJ1-4	TGTGCCAGCAGCCCGGGGTCTAATGAAAAACTGTTTTTT	CASSPGSNEKLFF
TRBV6-6	few	TRBD1	TRBJ2-1	TGTGCCAGCAGTTATGGGACAGAATACAATGAGCAGTTCTTC	CASSYGTEYNEQFF
TRBV7-6	few	TRBD2	TRBJ2-1	TGTGCCAGCAGCCTCCCCGGGACTAGCTACAATGAGCAGTTCTTC	CASSLPGTSYNEQFF
TRBV19	-	TRBD2	TRBJ2-1	TGTGCCAGTAGAAGGGGACTAGCGGGAGGAAGAGGGGCCAATGAGCAGTTCTTC	CASRRGLAGGRGANEQFF
TRBV30	-	-	TRBJ1-2	TGTGCCTGGAGTGCCCGGTTGTATAGCTATGGCTACACCTTC	CAWSARLYSYGYTF
TRBV7-9	-	-	TRBJ2-5	TGTGCCAGCAGCTTAGAGTGGTCATCGAGACAAGAGACCCAGTACTTC	CASSLEWSSRQETQYF
TRBV7-6	-	TRBD2	TRBJ2-1	TGTGCCAGCAGCACGGGACTAGAACCCTACAATGAGCAGTTCTTC	CASSTGLEPYNEQFF
TRBV14	few	-	TRBJ1-2	TGTGCCAGCAGCCAAGCGGCAGGGGCCTACAGTGGCTACACCTTC	CASSQAAGAYSGYTF
TRBV9	few	-	TRBJ1-2	TGTGCCAGCAGCTCCGGGACCGCCGCTAACTATGGCTACACCTTC	CASSSGTAANYGYTF
TRBV10-3	few	-	TRBJ2-3	TGTGCCATCAGTGAGCGTAGCACAGATACGCAGTATTTT	CAISERSTDTQYF
TRBV4-3	few	-	TRBJ2-5	TGCGCCAGCAGCCAAGATCCTGGACGGGTAGGGTCGCGCCAAGAGACCCAGTACTTC	CASSQDPGRVGSRQETQYF
TRBV6-6	once	-	TRBJ2-7	TGTGCCAGCAGACCCCCTGGCCTTGCGTCCTACGAGCAGTACTTC	CASRPPGLASYEQYF
TRBV2	-	-	TRBJ2-3	TGTGCCAGCAGTGCGCGGCGGGGGCCGAGCACAGATACGCAGTATTTT	CASSARRGPSTDTQYF
TRBV7-9	-	-	TRBJ2-1	TGTGCCAGCAGCGGACCGGCGACGAGACACAATGAGCAGTTCTTC	CASSGPATRHNEQFF
TRBV14	-	-	TRBJ2-7	TGTGCCAGCAGCCTCCACGAGAACAGATACGAGCAGTACTTC	CASSLHENRYEQYF
TRBV29-1	-	-	TRBJ1-1	TGCAGCGTTGAAGGGGGCAGGGCGAACACTGAAGCTTTCTTT	CSVEGGRANTEAFF
TRBV10-3	few	-	TRBJ1-5	TGTGCCATCAGTGAATTGGGTTTGGATCAGCCCCAGCATTTT	CAISELGLDQPQHF
TRBV5-1	-	TRBD2	TRBJ2-1	TGCGCCAGCAGCTTTGACGGGACTAGTTATGGGCAGTTCTTC	CASSFDGTSYGQFF
TRBV28	few	-	TRBJ1-2	TGTGCCAGCAGTTTCGCCGAGTATGGCTACACCTTC	CASSFAEYGYTF
TRBV4-2	few	TRBD2	TRBJ2-7	TGTGCCAGCAGCCAAGAAGCGGGAGACCGGGAGCAGTACTTC	CASSQEAGDREQYF
TRBV18	few	-	TRBJ1-1	TGTGCCAGCTCACTCGGGGCCAACACTGAAGCTTTCTTT	CASSLGANTEAFF
TRBV29-1	few	-	TRBJ1-1	TGCAGCCTCTGGGATCGAAACACTGAAGCTTTCTTT	CSLWDRNTEAFF
TRBV9	few	-	TRBJ2-5	TGTGCCAGCAGCGTAAGGCCCCCGGGTAGCTTCCAAGAGACCCAGTACTTC	CASSVRPPGSFQETQYF
TRBV19	-	-	TRBJ1-1	TGTGCCTCCGGGGCGACTGAAGCTTTCTTT	CASGATEAFF
TRBV28	few	-	TRBJ2-6	TGTGCCAGCACTAACACGCGGGGCCTCTCTGGGGCCAACGTCCTGACTTTC	CASTNTRGLSGANVLTF
TRBV7-2	-	-	TRBJ2-5	TGTGCCAGCAGCTCCCTAGCAGAAGAGACCCAGTACTTC	CASSSLAEETQYF
TRBV2	-	-	TRBJ1-4	TGTGCCAGCAGTCGGGACTGGACTAATGAAAAACTGTTTTTT	CASSRDWTNEKLFF
TRBV7-2	-	TRBD1	TRBJ1-1	TGTGCCAGCAGCTCTAGGACAGGGTTGAACACTGAAGCTTTCTTT	CASSSRTGLNTEAFF
TRBV11-2	-	-	TRBJ2-6	TGTGCCAGCAGAGTGTCTGGGGCCAACGTCCTGACTTTC	CASRVSGANVLTF
TRBV13	few	-	TRBJ1-6	TGTGCCAGCAGGTTGAAGCAAGGACAGATAAATTCACCCCTCCACTTT	CASRLKQGQINSPLHF
TRBV13	few	TRBD1	TRBJ1-5	TGTGCCAGCAGTTCCTCCCGGGACAGGGACAATCAGCCCCAGCATTTT	CASSSSRDRDNQPQHF
TRBV4-1	-	-	TRBJ2-6	TGCGCCAGCAGCCAAGTCCCCGGGCACTCTGGGGCCAACGTCCTGACTTTC	CASSQVPGHSGANVLTF
TRBV5-4	-	TRBD2	TRBJ2-2	TGTGCCAGCAGCCAAAGACTAGCGCTGAACACCGGGGAGCTGTTTTTT	CASSQRLALNTGELFF
TRBV18	few	-	TRBJ1-2	TGTGCCAGCTCAAACCTAGAAACTTATGGCTACACCTTC	CASSNLETYGYTF
TRBV11-2	-	TRBD2	TRBJ2-1	TGTGCCAGCAGTCCCCAGACTAGCGCCTACAATGAGCAGTTCTTC	CASSPQTSAYNEQFF
TRBV30	-	TRBD2	TRBJ2-1	TGTGCCTGGACAGGGTCTAGCGGGAGAAATGAGCAGTTCTTC	CAWTGSSGRNEQFF
TRBV30	-	-	TRBJ2-5	TGTGCCTGGAGTGGAGGGGGGCAAGAGACCCAGTACTTC	CAWSGGGQETQYF
TRBV29-1	-	TRBD2	TRBJ2-3	TGCAGCGTTCGGGGGGAGCTGACTAGCACAGATACGCAGTATTTT	CSVRGELTSTDTQYF
TRBV7-2	-	TRBD2	TRBJ2-1	TGTGCCAGCAGCTTACTCAGCGGGAATTCCTACAATGAGCAGTTCTTC	CASSLLSGNSYNEQFF
TRBV5-1	-	-	TRBJ2-6	TGCGCCAGCAGCTTGGGGGGTGCTGGGGCCAACGTCCTGACTTTC	CASSLGGAGANVLTF
TRBV7-2	few	-	TRBJ1-2	TGTGCCAGCAGCCAACCGGTTGGCGTATATGGCTACACCTTC	CASSQPVGVYGYTF
TRBV7-9	-	-	TRBJ1-1	TGTGCCAGCAGCGAGTGGGACAAGGGTGAAGCTTTCTTT	CASSEWDKGEAFF
TRBV6-6	-	-	TRBJ1-1	TGTGCCAGCAGTTTAGCGGCGAACACTGAAGCTTTCTTT	CASSLAANTEAFF
TRBV27	few	TRBD2	TRBJ2-3	TGTGCCAGCAGCTCCTGGATGCTAGCGGGGTCAGATACGCAGTATTTT	CASSSWMLAGSDTQYF